This T cell receptor beta chain comes out of a study of response to subunit inactivated influenza vaccine. Details on this clonotype: What it binds is not known.

TCRdb used MiXCR to reprocess the RT-PCR reads, holding one entry per CDR3 protein. This table holds under 200,000 distinct CDR3 sequences, about 10% found once. The CDR3 sequence is 17 residues long. Per germline, CDR1 LGHNA and CDR2 YSLEER. Trimming took 0 bases from V and 4 from J; bases not matched to a gene: 6. Overall study findings and caveats: After each seasonal influenza vaccination, few new T cells are recruited, the authors suggested.

The sample consisted of CD8+ T cells sorted from PBMCs, taken around 2 years after vaccination. The sequence derives from a man between 50 and 75 years old who received an inactivated influenza vaccine. This chain links TRBV4-3 with TRBJ2-1, with TRBD2 matching 10 bases. The CDR3 bases are TGCGCCAGCAGCCAAGAAGAACTTAGCGGGAGGTACAATGAGCAGTTCTTC. This codes for CASSQEELSGRYNEQFF.